This T cell receptor beta chain is drawn from a study of blood T cell repertoires in COVID-19. Under the authors' procedure: Counts of nucleated cells, estimated from reference gene primer amplification, were obtained. Only in-frame clones appear in the TCRdb table, and some are missing; sequencing was by immunoSEQ multiplex PCR. Clonal size and the V and J genes are those of that table, whereas D and trimming came from the DNA. The sample has about 480,000 clones, 88% seen once. Membership in each cohort depended on participant-reported clinical history. V was shortened by 5 bases and J by 10 bases, with 12 bases between the two germline ends. This CDR3 comprises 13 residues. Germline V lookup: CDR1 MNHEY, CDR2 SMNVEV (reference sequence).

This chain links TRBV27 with TRBJ1-6; no clear D gene. The receptor's source is a woman aged 40 to 49 who had recovered from COVID-19. Sequenced: PBMCs or T cells enriched from blood (not recorded which). The DNA of the CDR3 is TGTGCCAGCAGTCCCGAGGAGGGCTCACCCCTCCACTTT. Translation: CASSPEEGSPLHF.